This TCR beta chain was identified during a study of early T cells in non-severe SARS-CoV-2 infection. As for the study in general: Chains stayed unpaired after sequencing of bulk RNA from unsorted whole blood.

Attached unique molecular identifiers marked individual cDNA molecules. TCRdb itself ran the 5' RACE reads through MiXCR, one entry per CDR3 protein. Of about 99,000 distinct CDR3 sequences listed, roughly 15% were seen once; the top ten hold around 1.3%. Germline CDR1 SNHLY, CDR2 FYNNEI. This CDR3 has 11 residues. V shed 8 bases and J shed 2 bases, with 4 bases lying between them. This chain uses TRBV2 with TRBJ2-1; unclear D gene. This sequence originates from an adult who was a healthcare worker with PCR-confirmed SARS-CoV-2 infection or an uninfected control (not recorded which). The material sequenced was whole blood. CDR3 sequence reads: CASAPYNEQFF. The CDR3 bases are TGTGCCAGCGCCCCCTACAATGAGCAGTTCTTC. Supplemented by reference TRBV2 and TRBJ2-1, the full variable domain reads EPEVTQTPSHQVTQMGQEVILRCVPISNHLYFYWYRQILGQKVEFLVSFYNNEISEKSEIFDDQFSVERPDGSNFTLKIRSTKLEDSAMYFCASAPYNEQFFGPGTRLTVL.